What follows are 6 T cell receptor beta chains derived from one specimen sequenced in a study of blood T cell repertoires in COVID-19. Method: immunoSEQ multiplex PCR; TCRdb's copy keeps in-frame clones and lacks some. The sample includes some 150,000 clones, roughly 81% of them seen just once. Input material: peripheral blood. Every receptor here comes from a woman in her 50s with active or convalescent COVID-19.

The V gene is TRBV5-4, the J gene TRBJ1-2; tentatively, D is TRBD1 (5 bases). V was clipped by 3 bases and J by 4 bases, with 16 bases between them. This CDR3 has 15 amino acids. Per the germline V gene, CDR1 is SGHNT and CDR2 is YYREEE (reference sequence). The CDR3: CASSSPDRAPYGYTF. The CDR3 DNA follows: TGTGCCAGCAGCTCGCCCGACAGAGCCCCCTATGGCTACACCTTC. The full variable domain, its missing parts supplied by reference TRBV5-4 and TRBJ1-2, is ETGVTQSPTHLIKTRGQQVTLRCSSQSGHNTVSWYQQALGQGPQFIFQYYREEENGRGNFPPRFSGLQFPNYSSELNVNALELDDSALYLCASSSPDRAPYGYTFGSGTRLTVV.

The V call is TRBV12-1, the J call TRBJ1-2. TRBV12-1 is described as a pseudogene. The CDR3 totals 11 residues. The CDR3 DNA reads TGTGCCAGCAGCTGGGGACTTGGCTACACCTTC. It is translated as CASSWGLGYTF.

V gene TRBV7-3 combines with J gene TRBJ2-5, with TRBD1 identical over 10 bases. The V segment lost 5 bases and the J segment 3 bases; nucleotides outside the gene matches: 6. The CDR3 contains 15 residues. Per germline, CDR1 SGHTA and CDR2 FQGTGA. The DNA of the CDR3 is TGTGCCAGCAGCCCGGGGACAGGGGAGAAAGAGACCCAGTACTTC. This codes for CASSPGTGEKETQYF.

This clone was recorded a few times. The chain links TRBV7-8 to TRBJ2-1; D gene ambiguous. V lost 2 bases to trimming and J lost 6 bases, with 14 bases between them. CDR1 and CDR2 (germline): SGHVS, FQNEAQ. The CDR3 runs to 15 residues. CDR3 amino acids: CASSLSSGHGNEQFF. The CDR3 DNA follows: TGTGCCAGCAGCTTATCCTCAGGCCATGGCAATGAGCAGTTCTTC.

The genes are TRBV11-1 and TRBJ2-7; 7 positions agree with TRBD1. Germline assignment: CDR1 SGHAT and CDR2 FQDESV (reference sequence). J lost 1 base, V lost 3 bases, and 3 bases had no gene match. CDR3 size: 14 residues. The CDR3 sequence: CASSFRQGSYEQYF. The DNA of the CDR3 is TGTGCCAGCAGCTTCAGACAGGGTTCCTACGAGCAGTACTTC.

The genes are TRBV21-1 and TRBJ1-6; the tabulated D call, TRBD1, remains unverified against the DNA. TRBV21-1 counts as a pseudogene. CDR3 size: 16 residues. The CDR3 spells CASSKCVTGTDSPLHF. The CDR3 nucleotides are TGTGCCAGCAGCAAATGCGTGACAGGGACGGATTCACCCCTCCACTTT.